This T cell receptor beta chain was profiled in a study of T cell responses to AZD1222 COVID-19 vaccine. The study's findings and limits: The donor group comprised mostly white British people and more females; the analysis possibly underestimated clonal diversity.

Generated by immunoSEQ multiplex PCR, the TCRdb table keeps only in-frame clones and is missing some. The table records some 83,000 clones, over 80% of them present only once. This clone was seen once. Its antigen is undetermined. This specimen consisted of peripheral blood, obtained on day 0 of AZD1222 vaccination. The clonotype was recovered from an adult in good health.

The CDR3 spells CASSAGFRETQYF. CDR3 coding DNA: TGTGCCAGCAGTGCCGGGTTTAGAGAGACCCAGTACTTC. The gene calls are TRBV2 and TRBJ2-5; D remains ambiguous. V was cut by 4 bases and J by 4 bases, with 10 bases left in between. Germline V lookup: CDR1 SNHLY, CDR2 FYNNEI. This CDR3 has 13 residues.